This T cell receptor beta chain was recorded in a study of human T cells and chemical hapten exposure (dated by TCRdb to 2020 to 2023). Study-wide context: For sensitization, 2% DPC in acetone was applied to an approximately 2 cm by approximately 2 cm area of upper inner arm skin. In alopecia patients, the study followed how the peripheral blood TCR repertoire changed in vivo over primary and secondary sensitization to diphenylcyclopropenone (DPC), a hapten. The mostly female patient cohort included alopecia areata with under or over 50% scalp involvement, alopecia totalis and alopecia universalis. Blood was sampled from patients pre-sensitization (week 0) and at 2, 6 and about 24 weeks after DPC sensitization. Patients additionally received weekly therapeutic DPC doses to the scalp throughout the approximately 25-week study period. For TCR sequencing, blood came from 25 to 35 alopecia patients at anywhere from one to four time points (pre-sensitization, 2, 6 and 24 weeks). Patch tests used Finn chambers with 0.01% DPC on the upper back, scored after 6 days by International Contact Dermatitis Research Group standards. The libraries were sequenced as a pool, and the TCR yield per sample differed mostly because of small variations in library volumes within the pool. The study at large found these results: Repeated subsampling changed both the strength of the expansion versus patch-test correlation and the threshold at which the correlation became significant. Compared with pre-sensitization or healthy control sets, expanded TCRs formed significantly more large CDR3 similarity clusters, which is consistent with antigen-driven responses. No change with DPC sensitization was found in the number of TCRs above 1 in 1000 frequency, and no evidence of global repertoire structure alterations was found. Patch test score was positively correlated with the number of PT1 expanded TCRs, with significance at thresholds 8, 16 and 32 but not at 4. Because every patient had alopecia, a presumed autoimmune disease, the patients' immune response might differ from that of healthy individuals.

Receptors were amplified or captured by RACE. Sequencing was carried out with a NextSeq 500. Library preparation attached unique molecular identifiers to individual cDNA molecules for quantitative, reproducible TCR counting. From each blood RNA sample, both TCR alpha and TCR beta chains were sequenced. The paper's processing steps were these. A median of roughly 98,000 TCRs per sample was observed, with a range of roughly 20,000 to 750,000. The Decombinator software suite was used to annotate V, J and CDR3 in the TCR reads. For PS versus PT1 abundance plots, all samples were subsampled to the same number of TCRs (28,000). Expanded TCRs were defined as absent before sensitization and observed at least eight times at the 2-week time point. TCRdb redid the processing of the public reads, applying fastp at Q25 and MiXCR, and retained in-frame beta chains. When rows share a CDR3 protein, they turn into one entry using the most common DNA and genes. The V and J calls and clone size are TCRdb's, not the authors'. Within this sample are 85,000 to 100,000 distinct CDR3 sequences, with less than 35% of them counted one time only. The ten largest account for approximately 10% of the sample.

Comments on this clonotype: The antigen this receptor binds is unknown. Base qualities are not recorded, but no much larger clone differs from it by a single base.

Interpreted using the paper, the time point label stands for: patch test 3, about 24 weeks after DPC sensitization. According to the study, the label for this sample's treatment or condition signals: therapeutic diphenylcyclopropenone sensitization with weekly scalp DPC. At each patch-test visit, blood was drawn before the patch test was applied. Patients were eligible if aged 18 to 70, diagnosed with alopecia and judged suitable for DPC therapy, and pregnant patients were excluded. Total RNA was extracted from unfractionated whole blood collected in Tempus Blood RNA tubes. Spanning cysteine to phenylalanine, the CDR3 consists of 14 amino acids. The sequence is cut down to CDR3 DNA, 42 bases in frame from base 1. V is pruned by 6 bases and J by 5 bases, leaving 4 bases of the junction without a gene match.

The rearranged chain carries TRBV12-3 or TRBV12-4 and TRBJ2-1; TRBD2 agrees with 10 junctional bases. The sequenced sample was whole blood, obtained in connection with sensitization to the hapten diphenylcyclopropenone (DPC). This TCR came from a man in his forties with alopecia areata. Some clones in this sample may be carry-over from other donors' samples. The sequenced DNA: TGTGCCAGCAGCCCACTAGCGGGGCACAATGAGCAGTTCTTC. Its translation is CASSPLAGHNEQFF.